Reported below is one TCR beta chain. From germline, CDR1 is SGHTA and CDR2 FQGNSA. The V end lost 2 bases, the J end lost 2 bases, and 8 bases lay between the germline ends. This CDR3 has 14 amino acids. Template material for amplifying TCR beta CDR3 regions consisted of RNA transcripts. A first-round RT-PCR of the TCR CDR3 used the HTBI primer set. TCRdb re-derived calls from the multiplex PCR reads in MiXCR, one entry per CDR3 protein. Of roughly 420,000 distinct CDR3 sequences in the sample, around 15% were seen once. The record originates from a study of T cells in Graves' hyperthyroidism and ophthalmopathy.

This chain connects TRBV7-2 to TRBJ2-3; D might be TRBD2 (5 bases). The sequenced sample was blood. The sequence derives from a woman aged 18 to 35 with Graves' hyperthyroidism. CDR3 loop: CASSLRLNTDTQYF. For the CDR3, the DNA is TGTGCCAGCAGCTTAAGACTAAACACAGATACGCAGTATTTT.